This T cell receptor beta chain comes out of a study of blood T cell repertoires in COVID-19. Overall study: The United States, Italy and Spain supplied acute and convalescent COVID-19 samples. T cells, B-cell-depleted T cells, or PBMCs supplied cDNA or gDNA.

V lost 4 bases, J lost 6 bases, and 19 bases lay in between. Germline loops: CDR1 SGHNT, CDR2 YENEEA. The CDR3 loop spans 16 amino acids. Original processing notes: From reference gene primer amplification, estimates of nucleated cell counts were derived. Clones were sequenced by immunoSEQ multiplex PCR, and TCRdb holds only the in-frame ones, with some missing. D and trimming were read from the DNA, whereas the V and J calls and clone size are those reported in that table. The table lists approximately 52,000 clones, approximately 81% of them singletons. This chain links TRBV11-3 with TRBJ2-4; a possible D gene is TRBD1 (6 bases). The sequence came from a woman of 80 years or more with acute or convalescent COVID-19. Specimen: peripheral blood. CDR3 amino acids: CASSSVGGAGRNIQYF. Written as DNA, the CDR3 is TGTGCCAGCAGCTCCGTTGGGGGCGCCGGAAGAAACATTCAGTACTTC. Full variable domain (remainder filled in from reference TRBV11-3 and TRBJ2-4): EAGVVQSPRYKIIEKKQPVAFWCNPISGHNTLYWYLQNLGQGPELLIRYENEEAVDDSQLPKDRFSAERLKGVDSTLKIQPAELGDSAVYLCASSSVGGAGRNIQYFGAGTRLSVL.